These 15 T cell receptor beta chains were sequenced from one sample in a study of liver allograft versus peripheral blood T cells. Study summary: Comparisons were made between T cell receptor repertoires found in transplanted livers and those circulating in recipients' peripheral blood.

One entry per CDR3 protein, called by TCRdb with MiXCR from the reads. Among fewer than 15,000 distinct CDR3 sequences listed, approximately 17% were seen once. The receptors here all came from a human patient who had a liver transplant. Some T cells may possibly be graft donor cells.

This clonotype was recorded a few times. CDR3 coding DNA: TGTGCCTGGAGCCTGACAGGGTTGGGAGAAAAACTGTTTTTT. It codes for CAWSLTGLGEKLFF. The V and J genes are TRBV30 and TRBJ1-4, with 7 positions matching TRBD1. CDR1 is GTSNPN, CDR2 SVGIG, per germline (reference sequence). The CDR3 spans 14 residues. The V and J ends lost 3 bases and 8 bases, in that order; junction bases with no gene match: 9.

The rearrangement joins TRBV6-1 to TRBJ1-6, with D hard to call. Germline lookup yields CDR1 MNHNS and CDR2 SASEGT. This CDR3 spans 13 amino acids. With 11 bases removed from V and 6 bases from J, the gap between germline ends came to 14 bases. The CDR3 protein is CACNSQINSPLHF. CDR3 coding DNA: TGTGCCTGCAACAGCCAAATTAATTCACCCCTCCACTTT.

This clonotype has just a few counts. The chain carries TRBV7-2 and TRBJ2-5; TRBD1 matches at 8 bases. The CDR3 runs 16 residues. V dropped 2 bases and J dropped 2; count of bases not matched to a gene: 7. Germline lookup yields CDR1 SGHTA and CDR2 FQGNSA. CDR3 sequence reads: CASSLTGTGQQETQYF. The DNA for the CDR3 is TGTGCCAGCAGCTTAACAGGGACAGGCCAGCAAGAGACCCAGTACTTC.

This clonotype was found a few times. V usage is TRBV15 and J usage is TRBJ2-1; 8 bases agree with TRBD2. With 4 bases clipped from V and 0 bases from J, the junction kept 2 bases outside the gene matches. Germline lookup yields CDR1 LNHNV and CDR2 YYDKDF (reference sequence). This CDR3 is 15 amino acids long. The CDR3 DNA follows: TGTGCCACCAGCACCGGGACTAGCTCCTACAATGAGCAGTTCTTC. Protein product: CATSTGTSSYNEQFF.

This clonotype was found many times. The chain couples TRBV7-2 to TRBJ1-2, with TRBD1 as a possible D gene (6 bases). Between the trimmed V and J ends, which lost 3 bases and 2 bases, there was a span of 13 bases. Per germline, CDR1 SGHTA and CDR2 FQGNSA. The CDR3 has 15 amino acids. This chain's CDR3 is CASSLVQGGNYGYTF. DNA of the CDR3: TGTGCCAGCAGCTTGGTCCAAGGGGGGAACTATGGCTACACCTTC. Variable domain in full (rest from reference TRBV7-2 and TRBJ1-2): GAGVSQSPSNKVTEKGKDVELRCDPISGHTALYWYRQSLGQGLEFLIYFQGNSAPDKSGLPSDRFSAERTGGSVSTLTIQRTQQEDSAVYLCASSLVQGGNYGYTFGSGTRLTVV.

This clonotype was recorded a few times. The chain is built from TRBV11-1 and TRBJ1-2; D not resolved. The V end was cut by 3 bases, the J end by 3 bases, with 8 bases between. Germline V CDR1 and CDR2: SGHAT, FQDESV (reference sequence). The length of the CDR3 is 13 residues. CDR3 region: CASSFGEDYGYTF. The DNA for the CDR3 is TGTGCCAGCAGCTTTGGAGAAGACTATGGCTACACCTTC. The whole variable domain, remainder taken from reference TRBV11-1 and TRBJ1-2, is EAEVAQSPRYKITEKSQAVAFWCDPISGHATLYWYRQILGQGPELLVQFQDESVVDDSQLPKDRFSAERLKGVDSTLKIQPAELGDSAMYLCASSFGEDYGYTFGSGTRLTVV.

The rearrangement uses TRBV7-9 and TRBJ1-2; D is unresolved. The CDR3 is 12 amino acids. Germline V gene data show CDR1 as SEHNR and CDR2 as FQNEAQ (reference sequence). Deletions cut 1 base from V and 9 bases from J, with 9 bases between. This CDR3 is CASSLEPGRYTF. CDR3 sequence (DNA): TGTGCCAGCAGCTTAGAGCCCGGACGCTACACCTTC.

This clonotype was observed a few times. This chain uses TRBV12-3 or TRBV12-4 with TRBJ2-7; 9 nucleotides agree with TRBD2. The CDR3 has 16 amino acids. V lost 6 bases and J lost 0; bases outside the gene matches: 9. CDR3 residues: CASSPLGGGDSYEQYF. CDR3 nucleotide sequence: TGTGCCAGCAGCCCCTTGGGCGGGGGGGACTCCTACGAGCAGTACTTC.

V is TRBV28 and J is TRBJ2-7, with D possibly matching TRBD1 (5 bases). The CDR3 is 12 residues long. CDR1 is MDHEN and CDR2 is SYDVKM in the germline V gene. The V end was cut by 7 bases, the J end by 1 base, with 8 bases between. For the CDR3, the DNA is TGTGCCAGCATGACAGTATCCTACGAGCAGTACTTC. It yields the protein CASMTVSYEQYF.

The chain carries TRBV12-3 or TRBV12-4 and TRBJ2-2; 7 bases line up with TRBD1. This CDR3 contains 16 residues. The V and J ends lost 6 bases and 7 bases, in that order; junction bases with no gene match: 14. The CDR3 loop reads CASSIPQGVGVGELFF. The DNA of the CDR3 is TGTGCCAGCAGCATACCCCAGGGGGTGGGGGTCGGGGAGCTGTTTTTT.

This clonotype qualifies as medium-sized. This rearrangement joins TRBV28 to TRBJ2-2; maybe TRBD2 (6 bases). The germline gives CDR1 MDHEN, CDR2 SYDVKM. The CDR3 length is 16 residues. V lost 2 bases to trimming and J lost 2 bases, with 12 bases between them. For the CDR3, the DNA is TGTGCCAGCAGTTTAAGAGGAGGGTTCAACACCGGGGAGCTGTTTTTT. It codes for CASSLRGGFNTGELFF.

This clonotype showed up just a few times. The chain joins TRBV19 to TRBJ2-7; 9 nucleotides align to TRBD1. The length of the CDR3 is 15 residues. Trimming cost V 1 base and J 4 bases; bases outside gene matches: 5. Germline CDR1 reads LNHDA; CDR2 reads SQIVND (reference sequence). This CDR3 reads CASSIAGQGRYEQYF. CDR3 DNA sequence: TGTGCCAGTAGTATAGCGGGACAGGGAAGATACGAGCAGTACTTC.

This clonotype was seen only a few times. The chain employs TRBV6-2 or TRBV6-3 and TRBJ2-4, with TRBD1 matching 8 bases. V lost 2 bases to trimming and J lost 1 base; unmatched junction nucleotides: 4. Germline CDR1 MNHEY, CDR2 SVGEGT. The CDR3 consists of 16 residues. The CDR3 region is CASSYPRDRAKNIQYF. The CDR3 nucleotides are TGTGCCAGCAGTTACCCCCGGGACAGGGCCAAAAACATTCAGTACTTC.

This clonotype was recorded at least ten times. This sequence joins TRBV6-1 and TRBJ2-7; D is unclear. The length of the CDR3 is 15 residues. Trimming shortened V by 3 bases and J by 4 bases, and 16 bases separated the two germline ends. Germline CDR1 reads MNHNS; CDR2 reads SASEGT. In DNA form, the CDR3 reads TGTGCCAGCAGTGACACTAACCGGGCCCTGTACGAGCAGTACTTC. Residues: CASSDTNRALYEQYF.

In regard to this clonotype: Being one base from a much bigger clone, this may be a read error. The chain uses TRBV18 and TRBJ1-2; 7 nucleotides line up with TRBD1. The CDR3 covers 14 residues. The V gene's germline CDR1 is KGHSH and CDR2 LQKENI. In DNA, the CDR3 is TGTGCCAGCTCACCGGACAGGACATCCTATGGCCACACCTTC. The encoded protein is CASSPDRTSYGHTF.